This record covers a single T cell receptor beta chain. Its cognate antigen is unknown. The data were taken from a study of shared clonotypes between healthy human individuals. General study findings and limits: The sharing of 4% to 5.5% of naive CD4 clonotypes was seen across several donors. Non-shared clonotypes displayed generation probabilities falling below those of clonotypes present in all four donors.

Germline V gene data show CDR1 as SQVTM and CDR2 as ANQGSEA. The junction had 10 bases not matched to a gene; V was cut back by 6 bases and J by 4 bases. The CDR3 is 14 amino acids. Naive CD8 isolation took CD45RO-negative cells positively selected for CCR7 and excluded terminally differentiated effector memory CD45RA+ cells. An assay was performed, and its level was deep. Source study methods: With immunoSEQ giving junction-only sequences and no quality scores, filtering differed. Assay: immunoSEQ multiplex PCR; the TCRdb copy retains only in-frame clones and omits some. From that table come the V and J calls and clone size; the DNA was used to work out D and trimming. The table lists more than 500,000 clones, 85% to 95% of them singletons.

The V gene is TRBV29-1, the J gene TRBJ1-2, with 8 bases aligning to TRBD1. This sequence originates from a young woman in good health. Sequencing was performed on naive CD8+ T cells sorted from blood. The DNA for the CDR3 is TGCAGCGTCGCCGGACAGGGAGACCCCTATGGCTACACCTTC. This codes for CSVAGQGDPYGYTF.